This paragraph covers one TCR beta chain sequence. Its antigen remains undetermined. No qualities accompany the bases; no much larger clone lies one base away. The sample comes from a study of blood T cell repertoires in COVID-19 (dated by TCRdb to about 2020). Background on the whole study: Samples from collaborators originated in the United States, Italy and Spain and spanned both the acute and convalescent phases of COVID-19. The prospective study material was composed of cDNA or gDNA derived from T cells, B-cell-depleted T cells, or PBMCs. The dataset comprised deeply sampled blood TCRbeta repertoires from subjects exposed to, actively infected with, or recovered from COVID-19. The repertoires were made available in a free public database intended to serve as a resource for research on the immune response to SARS-CoV-2. Samples were obtained from the ongoing ImmuneRACE study (first 160 participants) and from about 1,300 subjects provided by 6 global collaborators. Nearly every sample came with metadata listing a de-identified subject ID, COVID-19 status, age in years and sex. Where available, HLA class I and class II types were obtained from metadata supplied by the sample provider rather than from assay-based typing. On the study overall, not on this receptor specifically: Clinical and demographic metadata were provided uncurated, with the amount varying by source and participant.

TCRbeta CDR3 regions were amplified from genomic DNA using the immunoSEQ Assay, a bias-controlled multiplex PCR. As for the authors' bioinformatics: The number of nucleated cells in each sample was estimated from the amplification of reference gene primers within the assay. To quantify the absolute abundance of each unique TCRbeta CDR3 rearrangement, sequence reads were collapsed and filtered. For each sample, productive Simpson clonality was calculated as the square root of Simpson's diversity index across productive rearrangements. The table comes from immuneACCESS by way of TCRdb, which keeps in-frame sequences with V and J called. Part of the clones is missing from these tables; in studies checked, under half for an unresolved V gene and the rest for unknown reasons. The D gene and trimming were derived from the DNA, and the V and J assignments and clone size from that table. Present in this sample are some 270,000 clones, 70% to 85% of which were seen just once. 0.85% to 0.9% of the sample goes to the ten largest clones.

One collaborating source in Seattle enrolled patients during active infection and followed them longitudinally through the course of disease. Whole blood was collected in K2EDTA tubes by collaborating institutions according to the institutions' own protocols. Collaborator samples were shipped for TCRbeta analysis as frozen whole blood, isolated PBMCs, or DNA extracted from either sample type. Specimen: peripheral blood. The receptor was isolated from a human donor with COVID-19, enrolled during active disease. The donor label of this sample is uncertain.

The CDR3 region: CASSTGGARQPQHF. The nucleotide sequence is given as TGTGCCAGCAGTACAGGGGGCGCGAGGCAGCCCCAGCATTTT. The sequence is built from TRBV6-2 or TRBV6-3 and TRBJ1-5; 9 bases in between match TRBD1. Via the germline V gene, CDR1 is MNHEY and CDR2 SVGEGT. From the cysteine through the phenylalanine, the CDR3 covers 14 amino acids. The kept DNA is CDR3 alone, 42 bases in frame from the first base. V ends up 5 bases short and J 7 bases short, with an unmatched junction base count of 6.